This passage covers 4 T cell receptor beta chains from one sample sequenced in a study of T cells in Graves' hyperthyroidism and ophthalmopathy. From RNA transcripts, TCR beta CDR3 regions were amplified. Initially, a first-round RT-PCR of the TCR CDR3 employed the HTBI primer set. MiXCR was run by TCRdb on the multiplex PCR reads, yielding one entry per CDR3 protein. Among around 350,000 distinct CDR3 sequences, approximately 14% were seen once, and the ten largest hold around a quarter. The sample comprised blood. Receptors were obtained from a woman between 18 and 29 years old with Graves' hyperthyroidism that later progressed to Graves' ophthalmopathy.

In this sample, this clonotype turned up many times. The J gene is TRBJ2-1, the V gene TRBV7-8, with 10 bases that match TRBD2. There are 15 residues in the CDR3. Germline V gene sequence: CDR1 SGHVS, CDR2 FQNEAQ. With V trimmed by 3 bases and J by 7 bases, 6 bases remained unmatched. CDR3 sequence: CASSLSSGRFNEQFF. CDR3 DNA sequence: TGTGCCAGCAGCTTGTCTAGCGGGAGATTTAATGAGCAGTTCTTC.

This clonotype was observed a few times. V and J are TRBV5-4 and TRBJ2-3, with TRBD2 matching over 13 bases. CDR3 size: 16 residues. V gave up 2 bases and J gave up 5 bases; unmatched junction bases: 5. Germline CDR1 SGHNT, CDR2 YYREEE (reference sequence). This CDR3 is CASSLGLAGVQDTQYF. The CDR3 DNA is TGTGCCAGCAGCTTAGGACTAGCGGGAGTTCAAGATACGCAGTATTTT.

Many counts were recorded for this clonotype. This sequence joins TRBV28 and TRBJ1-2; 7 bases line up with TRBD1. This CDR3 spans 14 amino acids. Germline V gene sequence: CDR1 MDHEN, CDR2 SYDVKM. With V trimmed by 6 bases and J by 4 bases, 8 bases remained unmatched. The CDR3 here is CASRAGQESYGYTF. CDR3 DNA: TGTGCCAGCAGGGCCGGACAGGAAAGCTATGGCTACACCTTC.

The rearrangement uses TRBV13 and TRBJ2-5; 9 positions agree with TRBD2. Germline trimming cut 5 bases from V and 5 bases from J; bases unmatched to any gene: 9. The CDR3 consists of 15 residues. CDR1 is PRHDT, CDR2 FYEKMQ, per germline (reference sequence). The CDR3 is CASSKGAGGPETQYF. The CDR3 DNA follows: TGTGCCAGCAGCAAGGGGGCGGGAGGGCCGGAGACCCAGTACTTC.